Shown below are 11 T cell receptor beta chains from a single sample sequenced in a study of T cell repertoires in cytomegalovirus infection. Using its own MiXCR run on the reads, TCRdb lists one record per CDR3 protein. This table has a few hundred thousand distinct CDR3 sequences, more than 20% appearing once. The sample taken for sequencing was PBMCs. The receptors originated from a human donor in good health (CMV status not recorded). Some clones in this sample may be carry-over from other donors' samples.

V is TRBV27 and J is TRBJ1-1; D is unclear. The V end lost 2 bases, the J end lost 3 bases, and 10 bases lay between the germline ends. CDR3 size: 14 residues. Per the germline V gene, CDR1 is MNHEY and CDR2 is SMNVEV (reference sequence). CDR3 bases: TGTGCCAGCAGTTTACTAGGCAGTTACACTGAAGCTTTCTTT. Its translation: CASSLLGSYTEAFF.

The chain is built from TRBV5-5 and TRBJ1-1; TRBD1 might be the D (6 bases). Trimming cost V 5 bases and J 8 bases, with 19 bases left between them. The CDR3 is made up of 14 amino acids. Germline V CDR1 and CDR2: SGHKS, YYEKEE (reference sequence). The CDR3 DNA reads TGTGCCAGCAGTTTCGAAGTCAGGGGTTGGGAAGCTTTCTTT. It codes for CASSFEVRGWEAFF.

The V and J genes are TRBV12-3 or TRBV12-4 and TRBJ1-1; no clear D gene. Trimming took off 6 bases at V and 1 base at J, with 9 bases between the two ends. The CDR3 consists of 13 residues. In DNA form, the CDR3 reads TGTGCCAGCAGGAGCACAGAGAACACTGAAGCTTTCTTT. Encoded protein: CASRSTENTEAFF.

V gene TRBV25-1 combines with J gene TRBJ2-1, with TRBD1 as a possible D gene (5 bases). CDR1 is MGHDK and CDR2 is SYGVNS in the germline V gene. The germline V and J ends were trimmed by 8 bases and 3 bases, with 14 bases remaining between them. The CDR3 runs to 14 residues. CDR3 sequence: CASQLPQGYNEQFF. CDR3 nucleotide sequence: TGTGCCAGCCAACTTCCGCAGGGCTACAATGAGCAGTTCTTC.

This clonotype was found many times. The chain joins TRBV12-3 or TRBV12-4 to TRBJ2-5, with D possibly TRBD2 on 7 matching bases. Between the trimmed V and J ends, which lost 2 bases and 5 bases, there was a span of 15 bases. The CDR3 has 15 amino acids. As DNA, the CDR3 is TGTGCCAGCAGTTTAATCGGGGGGCGTTCCGAGACCCAGTACTTC. Its translation is CASSLIGGRSETQYF.

The sample holds a few counts of this clonotype. The gene calls are TRBV24-1 and TRBJ2-5, with D possibly TRBD1 on 7 matching bases. The CDR3 is 15 amino acids. Germline values: CDR1 KGHDR, CDR2 SFDVKD. The V gene lost 9 bases and the J gene lost 5 bases, with 21 bases spanning the gap. The CDR3 reads CATGEQGTSLETQYF. The CDR3 nucleotides read TGTGCCACCGGAGAACAGGGGACTTCGTTGGAGACCCAGTACTTC.

The gene calls are TRBV19 and TRBJ1-1; 7 bases map to TRBD1. This CDR3 is 16 amino acids long. From germline, CDR1 is LNHDA and CDR2 SQIVND (reference sequence). The J segment lost 2 bases and the V segment lost 5 bases, leaving 11 bases of the junction unmatched. In DNA form, the CDR3 reads TGTGCCAGTAGTCCCCGCCCCGGACAGGTTAACACTGAAGCTTTCTTT. It codes for CASSPRPGQVNTEAFF.

The sample holds a few counts of this clonotype. The chain uses TRBV12-3 or TRBV12-4 and TRBJ2-7; TRBD1 agrees at 9 bases. This CDR3 region has 13 residues. Trimming removed 5 bases from V and 4 bases from J; junction bases left unmatched: 3. CDR3 nucleotide sequence: TGTGCCAGCAGTCCCGGGACAGGGTACGAGCAGTACGTC. Protein product: CASSPGTGYEQYV.

The chain uses TRBV5-6 and TRBJ1-2; D is perhaps TRBD1 (6 bases). The germline CDR1 and CDR2 sequences are SGHDT and YYEEEE. With 1 base removed from V and 6 bases from J, the gap between germline ends came to 10 bases. The CDR3 length is 13 residues. CDR3 sequence: CASSLRGPDGYTF. The CDR3 DNA reads TGTGCCAGCAGCTTGCGGGGGCCCGATGGCTACACCTTC. Drawing the rest from reference TRBV5-6 and TRBJ1-2, the complete variable domain is DAGVTQSPTHLIKTRGQQVTLRCSPKSGHDTVSWYQQALGQGPQFIFQYYEEEERQRGNFPDRFSGHQFPNYSSELNVNALLLGDSALYLCASSLRGPDGYTFGSGTRLTVV.

The V gene is TRBV10-1, the J gene TRBJ1-1; no definite D call. Looked up from germline, CDR1 is WNHNN and CDR2 is SYGVQD (reference sequence). This CDR3 has 13 amino acids. Trimming stripped 6 bases from V and 0 bases from J, with 8 bases between. CDR3 amino acids: CASRGELNTEAFF. CDR3 nucleotide sequence: TGCGCCAGCAGGGGTGAATTGAACACTGAAGCTTTCTTT.

This clonotype appeared once. The chain recombines TRBV28 with TRBJ2-2, with D possibly being TRBD1 (5 bases). Trimming removed 8 bases from V and 2 bases from J, with 15 bases in between. The germline V gene has CDR1 MDHEN and CDR2 SYDVKM. CDR3 length: 15 residues. The CDR3 bases are TGTGCCAGCCTCCTATGGGGCAGTAACACCGGGGAGCTGTTTTTT. The encoded protein is CASLLWGSNTGELFF.